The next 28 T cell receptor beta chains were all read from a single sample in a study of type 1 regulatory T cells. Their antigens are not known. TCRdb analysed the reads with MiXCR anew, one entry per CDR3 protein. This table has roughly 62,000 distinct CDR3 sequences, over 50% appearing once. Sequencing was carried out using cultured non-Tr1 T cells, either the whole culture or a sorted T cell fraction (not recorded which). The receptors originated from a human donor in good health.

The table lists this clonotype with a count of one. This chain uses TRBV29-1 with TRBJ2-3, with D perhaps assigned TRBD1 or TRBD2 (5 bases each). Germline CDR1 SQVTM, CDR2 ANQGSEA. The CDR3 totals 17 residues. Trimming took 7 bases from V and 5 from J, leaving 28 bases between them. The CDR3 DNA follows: TGCAGCGCGGACCACCAGCCGGGACCCCCCGCACAAGATACGCAGTATTTT. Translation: CSADHQPGPPAQDTQYF.

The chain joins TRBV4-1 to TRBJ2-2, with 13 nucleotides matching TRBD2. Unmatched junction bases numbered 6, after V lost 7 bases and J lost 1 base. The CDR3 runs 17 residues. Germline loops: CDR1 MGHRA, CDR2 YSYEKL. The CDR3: CASTPGLAGKNTGELFF. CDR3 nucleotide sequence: TGCGCCAGCACTCCGGGACTAGCGGGAAAGAACACCGGGGAGCTGTTTTTT.

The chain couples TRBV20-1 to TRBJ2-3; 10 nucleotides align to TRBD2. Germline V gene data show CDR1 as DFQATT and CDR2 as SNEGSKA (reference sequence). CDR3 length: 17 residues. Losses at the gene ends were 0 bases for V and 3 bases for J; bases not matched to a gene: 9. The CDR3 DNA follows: TGCAGTGCTAGAGATTGGGCTAGCGGGAGAGGGACAGATACGCAGTATTTT. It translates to CSARDWASGRGTDTQYF.

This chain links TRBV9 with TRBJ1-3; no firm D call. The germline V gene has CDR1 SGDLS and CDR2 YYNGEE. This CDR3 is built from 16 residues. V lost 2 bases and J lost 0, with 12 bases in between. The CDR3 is CASSVTLRSSGNTIYF. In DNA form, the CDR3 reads TGTGCCAGCAGCGTTACTCTACGGAGCTCTGGAAACACCATATATTTT. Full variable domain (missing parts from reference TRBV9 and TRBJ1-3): DSGVTQTPKHLITATGQRVTLRCSPRSGDLSVYWYQQSLDQGLQFLIQYYNGEERAKGNILERFSAQQFPDLHSELNLSSLELGDSALYFCASSVTLRSSGNTIYFGEGSWLTVV.

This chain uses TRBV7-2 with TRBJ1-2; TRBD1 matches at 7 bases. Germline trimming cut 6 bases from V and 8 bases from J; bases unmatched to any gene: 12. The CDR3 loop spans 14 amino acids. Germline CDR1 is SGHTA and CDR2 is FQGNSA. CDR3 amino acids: CASSGGQRGEGYTF. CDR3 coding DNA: TGTGCCAGCAGTGGGGGACAGCGGGGGGAAGGCTACACCTTC.

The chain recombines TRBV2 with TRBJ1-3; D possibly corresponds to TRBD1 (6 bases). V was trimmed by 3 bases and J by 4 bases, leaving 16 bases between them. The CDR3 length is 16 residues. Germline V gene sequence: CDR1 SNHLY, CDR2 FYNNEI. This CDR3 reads CASSEKHPGGGNTIYF. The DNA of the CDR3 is TGTGCCAGCAGTGAGAAACACCCTGGGGGCGGAAACACCATATATTTT.

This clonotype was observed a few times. The chain's CDR3 is CSARDARRGNEQFF. The CDR3 bases are TGCAGTGCTAGAGATGCCAGACGAGGCAATGAGCAGTTCTTC. V gene TRBV20-1 combines with J gene TRBJ2-1; D call uncertain. The germline CDR1 and CDR2 sequences are DFQATT and SNEGSKA (reference sequence). Trimming shortened V by 0 bases and J by 6 bases, and 12 bases separated the two germline ends. CDR3 size: 14 residues.

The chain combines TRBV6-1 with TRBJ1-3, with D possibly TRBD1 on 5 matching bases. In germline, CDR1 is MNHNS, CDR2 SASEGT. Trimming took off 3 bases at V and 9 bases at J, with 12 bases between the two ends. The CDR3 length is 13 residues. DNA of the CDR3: TGTGCCAGCAGTGACGGAGTTGGGGGCACCATATATTTT. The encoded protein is CASSDGVGGTIYF.

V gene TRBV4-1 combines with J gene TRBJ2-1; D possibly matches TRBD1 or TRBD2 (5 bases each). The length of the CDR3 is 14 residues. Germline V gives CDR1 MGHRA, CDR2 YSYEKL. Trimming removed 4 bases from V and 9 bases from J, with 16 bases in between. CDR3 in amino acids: CASSPKVPGLEQFF. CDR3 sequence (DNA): TGCGCCAGCAGCCCCAAGGTCCCGGGGCTTGAGCAGTTCTTC.

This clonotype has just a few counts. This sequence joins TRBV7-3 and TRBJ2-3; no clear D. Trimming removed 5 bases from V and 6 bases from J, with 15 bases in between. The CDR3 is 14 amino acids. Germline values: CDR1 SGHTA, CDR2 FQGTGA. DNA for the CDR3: TGTGCCAGCAGCCCTGACCGCGGTCGTGATACGCAGTATTTT. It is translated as CASSPDRGRDTQYF.

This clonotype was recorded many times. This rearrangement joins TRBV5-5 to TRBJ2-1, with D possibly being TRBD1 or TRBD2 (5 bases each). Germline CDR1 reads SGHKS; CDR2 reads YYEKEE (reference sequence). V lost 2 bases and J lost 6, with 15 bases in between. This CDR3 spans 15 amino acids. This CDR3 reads CASSLGELRRNEQFF. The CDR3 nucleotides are TGTGCCAGCAGCTTAGGGGAGCTCCGACGCAATGAGCAGTTCTTC.

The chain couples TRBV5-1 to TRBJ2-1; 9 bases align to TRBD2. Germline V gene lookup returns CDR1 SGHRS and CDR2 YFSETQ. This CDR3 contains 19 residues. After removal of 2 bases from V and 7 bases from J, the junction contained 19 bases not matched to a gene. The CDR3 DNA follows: TGCGCCAGCAGCTTCCTGGCGGGAGGGCCAGGTTCGGGTGTTAATGAGCAGTTCTTC. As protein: CASSFLAGGPGSGVNEQFF. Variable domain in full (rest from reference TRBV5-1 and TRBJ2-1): KAGVTQTPRYLIKTRGQQVTLSCSPISGHRSVSWYQQTPGQGLQFLFEYFSETQRNKGNFPGRFSGRQFSNSRSEMNVSTLELGDSALYLCASSFLAGGPGSGVNEQFFGPGTRLTVL.

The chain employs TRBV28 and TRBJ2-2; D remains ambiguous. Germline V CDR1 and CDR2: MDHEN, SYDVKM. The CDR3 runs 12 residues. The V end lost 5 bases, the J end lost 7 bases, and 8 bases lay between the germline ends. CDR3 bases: TGTGCCAGCAGTCCATCCGTCGGGGAGCTGTTTTTT. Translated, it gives CASSPSVGELFF.

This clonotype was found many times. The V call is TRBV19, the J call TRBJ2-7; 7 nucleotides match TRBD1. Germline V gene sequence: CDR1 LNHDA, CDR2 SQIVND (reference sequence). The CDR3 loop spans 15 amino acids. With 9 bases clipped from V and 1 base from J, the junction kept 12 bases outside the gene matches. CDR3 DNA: TGTGCCAGCACCCCCGGGACAGCGGTGTCCTACGAGCAGTACTTC. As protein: CASTPGTAVSYEQYF.

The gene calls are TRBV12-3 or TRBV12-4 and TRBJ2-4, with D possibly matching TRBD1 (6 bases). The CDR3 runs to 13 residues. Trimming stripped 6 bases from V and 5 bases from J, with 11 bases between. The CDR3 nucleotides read TGTGCCAGCAGAACCGGGACACAAAACATTCAGTACTTC. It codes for CASRTGTQNIQYF.

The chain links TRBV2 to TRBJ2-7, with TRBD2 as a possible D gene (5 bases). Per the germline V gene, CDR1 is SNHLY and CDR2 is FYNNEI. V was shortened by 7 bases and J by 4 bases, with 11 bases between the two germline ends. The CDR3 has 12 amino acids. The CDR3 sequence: CASTQERYEQYF. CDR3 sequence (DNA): TGTGCCAGCACCCAGGAGCGGTACGAGCAGTACTTC.

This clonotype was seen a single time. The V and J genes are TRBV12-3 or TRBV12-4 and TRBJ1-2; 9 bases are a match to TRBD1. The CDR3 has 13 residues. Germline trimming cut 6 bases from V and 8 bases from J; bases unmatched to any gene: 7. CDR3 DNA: TGTGCCAGCAGCTCCGGGACAGGGAGAGGCTACACCTTC. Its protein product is CASSSGTGRGYTF.

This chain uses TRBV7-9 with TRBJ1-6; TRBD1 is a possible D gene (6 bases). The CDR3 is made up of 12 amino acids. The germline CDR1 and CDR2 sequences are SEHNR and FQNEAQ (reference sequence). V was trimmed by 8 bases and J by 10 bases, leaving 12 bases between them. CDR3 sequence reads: CASGGRESPLHF. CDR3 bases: TGTGCCAGCGGGGGCAGGGAGTCACCCCTCCACTTT.

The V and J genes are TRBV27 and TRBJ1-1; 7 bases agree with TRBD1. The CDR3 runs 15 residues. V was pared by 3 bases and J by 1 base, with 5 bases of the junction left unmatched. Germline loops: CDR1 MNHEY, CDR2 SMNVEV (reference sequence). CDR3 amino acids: CASSFWGQKNTEAFF. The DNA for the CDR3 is TGTGCCAGCAGTTTCTGGGGACAGAAGAACACTGAAGCTTTCTTT.

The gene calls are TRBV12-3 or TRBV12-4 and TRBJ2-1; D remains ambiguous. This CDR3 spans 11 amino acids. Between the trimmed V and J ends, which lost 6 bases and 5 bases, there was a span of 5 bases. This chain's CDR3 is CASRKNNEQFF. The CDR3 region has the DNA TGTGCCAGCAGGAAAAACAATGAGCAGTTCTTC.

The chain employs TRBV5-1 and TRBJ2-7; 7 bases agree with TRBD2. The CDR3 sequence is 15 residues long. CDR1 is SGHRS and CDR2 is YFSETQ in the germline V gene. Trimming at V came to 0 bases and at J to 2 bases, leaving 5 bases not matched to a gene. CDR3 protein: CASSLAGTNAYEQYF. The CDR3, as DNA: TGCGCCAGCAGCTTGGCCGGGACTAACGCCTACGAGCAGTACTTC.

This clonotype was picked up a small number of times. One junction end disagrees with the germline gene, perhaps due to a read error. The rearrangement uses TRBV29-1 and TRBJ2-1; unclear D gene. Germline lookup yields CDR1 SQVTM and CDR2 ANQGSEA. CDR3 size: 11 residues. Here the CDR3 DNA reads TGCAGCGTTGCCCAGTCTGCGCGTGAAATGTTC. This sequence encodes CSVAQSAREMF.

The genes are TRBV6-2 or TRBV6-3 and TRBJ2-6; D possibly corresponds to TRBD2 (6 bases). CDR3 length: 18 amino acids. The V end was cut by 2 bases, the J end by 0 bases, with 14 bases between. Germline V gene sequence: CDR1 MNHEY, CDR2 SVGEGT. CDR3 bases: TGTGCCAGCAGTTACGTGAGCGGGCTCAGCTCTGGGGCCAACGTCCTGACTTTC. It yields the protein CASSYVSGLSSGANVLTF.

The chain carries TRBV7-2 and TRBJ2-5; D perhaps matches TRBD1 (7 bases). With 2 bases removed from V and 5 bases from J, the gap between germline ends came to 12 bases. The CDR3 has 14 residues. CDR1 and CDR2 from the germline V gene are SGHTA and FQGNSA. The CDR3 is CASSLQGGAETQYF. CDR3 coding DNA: TGTGCCAGCAGCTTACAGGGGGGAGCGGAGACCCAGTACTTC.

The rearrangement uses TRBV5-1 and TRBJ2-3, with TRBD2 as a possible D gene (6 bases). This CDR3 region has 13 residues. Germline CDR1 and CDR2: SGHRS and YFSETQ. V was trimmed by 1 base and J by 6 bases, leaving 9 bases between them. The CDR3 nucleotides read TGCGCCAGCAGCTTGACGGAGGGGGATACGCAGTATTTT. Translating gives CASSLTEGDTQYF. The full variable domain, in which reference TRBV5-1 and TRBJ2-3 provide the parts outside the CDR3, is KAGVTQTPRYLIKTRGQQVTLSCSPISGHRSVSWYQQTPGQGLQFLFEYFSETQRNKGNFPGRFSGRQFSNSRSEMNVSTLELGDSALYLCASSLTEGDTQYFGPGTRLTVL.

The CDR3 loop is CAISGSSGRANRYNEQFF. For the CDR3, the DNA is TGTGCCATCAGTGGTAGTAGCGGGAGGGCCAATCGTTACAATGAGCAGTTCTTC. This chain links TRBV10-3 with TRBJ2-1; 11 bases are a match to TRBD2. The CDR3 is 18 residues long. Germline V gives CDR1 ENHRY, CDR2 SYGVKD. V dropped 4 bases and J dropped 4; count of bases not matched to a gene: 12.

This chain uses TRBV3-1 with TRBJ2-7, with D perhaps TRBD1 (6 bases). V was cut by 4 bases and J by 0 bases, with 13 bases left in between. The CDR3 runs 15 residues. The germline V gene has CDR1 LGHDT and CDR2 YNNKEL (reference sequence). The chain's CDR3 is CASSPGQPSSYEQYF. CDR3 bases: TGTGCCAGCAGCCCAGGACAGCCCAGCTCCTACGAGCAGTACTTC.

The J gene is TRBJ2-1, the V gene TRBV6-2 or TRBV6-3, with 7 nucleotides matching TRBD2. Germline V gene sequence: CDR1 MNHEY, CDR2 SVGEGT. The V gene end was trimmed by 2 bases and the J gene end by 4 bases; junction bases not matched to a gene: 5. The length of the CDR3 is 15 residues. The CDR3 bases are TGTGCCAGCAGTTACGGTGGGAGGGAATACAATGAGCAGTTCTTC. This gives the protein CASSYGGREYNEQFF.